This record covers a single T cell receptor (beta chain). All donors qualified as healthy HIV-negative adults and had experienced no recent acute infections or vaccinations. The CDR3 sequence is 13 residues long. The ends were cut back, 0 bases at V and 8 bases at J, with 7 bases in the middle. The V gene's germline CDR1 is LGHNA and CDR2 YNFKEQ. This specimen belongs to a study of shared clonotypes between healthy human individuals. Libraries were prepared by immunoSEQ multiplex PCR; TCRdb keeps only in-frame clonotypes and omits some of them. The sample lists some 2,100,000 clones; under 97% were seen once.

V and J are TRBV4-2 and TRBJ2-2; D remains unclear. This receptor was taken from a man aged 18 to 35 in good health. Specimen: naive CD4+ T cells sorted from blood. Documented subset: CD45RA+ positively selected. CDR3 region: CASSQDSAGELFF. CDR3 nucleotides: TGTGCCAGCAGCCAAGACTCGGCGGGGGAGCTGTTTTTT.